The 32 T cell receptor beta chains below all came from one sample that was sequenced in a study of blood T cells in healthy people across ages. Alongside a J-beta primer mix, a sample-barcoded 5' primer served in a second PCR lasting about 7 to 11 cycles. TCRdb used MiXCR to reprocess the 5' RACE reads, holding one entry per CDR3 protein. Found here are 800,000 to 950,000 distinct CDR3 sequences, 25% to 30% of them singletons; the top ten hold 10%. These data were also filed under a second study, of T cells of mothers and their children.

The specimen was blood. The receptors derive from a woman between 35 and 50 years old in good health.

This clonotype was found a few times. Sequence at one end of the junction differs from germline and may be a read error. This chain joins TRBV20-1 and TRBJ1-6; D gene uncertain. The CDR3 extends over 11 amino acids. Germline V lookup: CDR1 DFQATT, CDR2 SNEGSKA (reference sequence). CDR3 sequence (DNA): TGCAGTGCTCCAGAGGATTCATCCCTCCACTTT. It codes for CSAPEDSSLHF.

Many counts were recorded for this clonotype. The chain has TRBV7-2 and TRBJ2-7, with 9 bases lining up with TRBD1. The J segment lost 5 bases and the V segment lost 3 bases, leaving 5 bases of the junction unmatched. Per the germline V gene, CDR1 is SGHTA and CDR2 is FQGNSA. The CDR3 runs to 14 residues. CDR3 in DNA: TGTGCCAGCAGCTTCCGGGACAGGGCCCACGAGCAGTACTTC. Translating it yields CASSFRDRAHEQYF.

The genes are TRBV29-1 and TRBJ2-2; D gene unclear. Germline assignment: CDR1 SQVTM and CDR2 ANQGSEA. The CDR3 has 12 amino acids. V was cut by 7 bases and J by 5 bases, with 11 bases left in between. CDR3 bases: TGCAGCGCCCTTTGGCCAACCGGGGAGCTGTTTTTT. It specifies CSALWPTGELFF.

The chain combines TRBV9 with TRBJ1-5, with a weak D call TRBD1 (5 bases). CDR3 length equals 13 residues. Trimming left V 1 base short and J 11 bases short, with 13 bases between. The germline V gene has CDR1 SGDLS and CDR2 YYNGEE. This CDR3 reads CASSVSGEGAQHF. As DNA, the CDR3 is TGTGCCAGCAGCGTATCCGGGGAAGGGGCCCAGCATTTT.

Worth noting for this clonotype: At one of its ends the junction is not consistent with the germline gene, which may arise from a read error. The chain combines TRBV7-2 with TRBJ1-2, with TRBD1 matching over 9 bases. Looked up from germline, CDR1 is SGHTA and CDR2 is FQGNSA. This CDR3 contains 16 residues. The CDR3 loop reads CASSLGSNRGLGGCTF. As DNA, the CDR3 is TGTGCCAGCAGCTTAGGGTCGAACAGGGGGCTAGGAGGCTGCACCTTC.

V and J are TRBV20-1 and TRBJ2-6, with a possible D match to TRBD1 (5 bases). Trimming stripped 1 base from V and 5 bases from J, with 18 bases between. Germline CDR1 DFQATT, CDR2 SNEGSKA (reference sequence). The CDR3 extends over 17 amino acids. The CDR3 spells CSARGTSKGQRANVLTF. The CDR3 region has the DNA TGCAGTGCTAGAGGCACTTCAAAGGGGCAGCGGGCCAACGTCCTGACTTTC.

The CDR3, as DNA: TGTGCCAGCAGCTTACAAGGGGCCTGGGGACAGGGGAGCTCCTACGAGCAGTACTTC. Protein: CASSLQGAWGQGSSYEQYF. The chain couples TRBV7-2 to TRBJ2-7, with TRBD1 matching 10 bases. The trim removed 2 bases at V and 0 bases at J, leaving 13 bases unmatched. This CDR3 has 19 amino acids. From germline, CDR1 is SGHTA and CDR2 FQGNSA.

V gene TRBV29-1 combines with J gene TRBJ1-2, with 9 nucleotides matching TRBD1. The CDR3 has 12 residues. V gave up 6 bases and J gave up 8 bases; unmatched junction bases: 7. Germline CDR1 is SQVTM and CDR2 is ANQGSEA. The chain's CDR3 is CSVATGGEGYTF. The CDR3 DNA sequence: TGCAGCGTAGCTACAGGGGGCGAGGGCTACACCTTC.

This clonotype has ten or more counts. The V gene is TRBV6-1, the J gene TRBJ1-1; tentatively, D is TRBD1 (5 bases). The CDR3 extends over 14 amino acids. From germline, CDR1 is MNHNS and CDR2 SASEGT. Trimming removed 5 bases at V and 3 bases at J, with 13 bases between. CDR3 nucleotide sequence: TGTGCCAGCAGTCACAGGACACAATACACTGAAGCTTTCTTT. It translates to CASSHRTQYTEAFF.

This clonotype was seen ten or more times. The V call is TRBV20-1, the J call TRBJ1-6; a possible D gene is TRBD1 (6 bases). Germline-derived CDR1 and CDR2 are DFQATT and SNEGSKA (reference sequence). The CDR3 spans 13 residues. The V end was cut by 3 bases, the J end by 6 bases, with 9 bases between. CDR3 residues: CSASRGANSPLHF. The CDR3 DNA follows: TGCAGTGCTAGCAGGGGCGCTAATTCACCCCTCCACTTT.

Only one count was recorded for this clonotype. This sequence joins TRBV4-1 and TRBJ2-4, with D tentatively TRBD2 (5 bases). CDR1 is MGHRA, CDR2 YSYEKL, per germline. The ends were cut back, 3 bases at V and 13 bases at J, with 16 bases in the middle. The CDR3 is 13 amino acids. The CDR3 loop is CASSHELENEQYF. The CDR3 nucleotides are TGCGCCAGCAGCCACGAACTAGAGAATGAGCAGTACTTC.

In regard to this clonotype: At one end the junction does not follow the germline gene, possibly because of a read error. The chain joins TRBV7-6 to TRBJ2-5; D unresolved. Per germline, CDR1 SGHVS and CDR2 FNYEAQ. CDR3 length: 13 residues. The CDR3 bases are TGTGCCAGCAGCTTAAGTCGCCCAGAGACCCAGTACTTT. It codes for CASSLSRPETQYF.

This clonotype was detected only a few times. The chain combines TRBV27 with TRBJ2-4, with TRBD2 as a possible D gene (5 bases). Germline-derived CDR1 and CDR2 are MNHEY and SMNVEV (reference sequence). The CDR3 is made up of 13 amino acids. Trimming removed 5 bases at V and 9 bases at J, with 14 bases between. The CDR3, as DNA: TGTGCCAGCAGTGCCCGGGAAATGACCATTCAGTACTTC. This gives the protein CASSAREMTIQYF.

In regard to this clonotype: A single base separates this from a much larger clone, so it may be a read error. J is TRBJ2-3 and V is TRBV4-1; TRBD2 agrees at 11 bases. The CDR3 is 16 amino acids. The V gene's germline CDR1 is MGHRA and CDR2 YSYEKL. The CDR3 DNA is TGCGCCAGCATCCAAGATTCCGGGACTAGCGGCGACCCGCAGTATTTT. Translated, it gives CASIQDSGTSGDPQYF.

As for this clonotype: The junction shows a germline mismatch at one end, possibly a read error. The chain recombines TRBV28 with TRBJ1-4, with D possibly matching TRBD1 (5 bases). Germline CDR1 MDHEN, CDR2 SYDVKM. The CDR3 runs to 13 residues. CDR3 region: CACRGTSFEKLFF. CDR3 coding DNA: TGTGCCTGCAGAGGGACCTCTTTTGAAAAACTGTTTTTT.

A word on this clonotype: Since a much larger clone is just one base distant, this may be a read error. V and J are TRBV6-5 and TRBJ2-4; a weak D match, TRBD1 (5 bases). Per the germline V gene, CDR1 is MNHEY and CDR2 is SVGAGI. V was trimmed by 2 bases and J by 0 bases, leaving 5 bases between them. This CDR3 is built from 14 residues. CDR3 loop: CASSYRGAKNIQYF. The DNA of the CDR3 is TGTGCCAGCAGTTACAGGGGAGCCAAAAACATTCAGTACTTC.

In its sample, this clonotype was seen many times. This sequence joins TRBV5-1 and TRBJ2-5; perhaps TRBD2 as D (6 bases). CDR1 SGHRS and CDR2 YFSETQ come from the germline V gene. The CDR3 loop spans 15 amino acids. Trimming left V 5 bases short and J 1 base short, with 15 bases between. CDR3 region: CASSRDSRRQETQYF. The CDR3 DNA reads as TGCGCCAGCAGTCGGGACTCCCGACGCCAAGAGACCCAGTACTTC.

In regard to this clonotype: A much bigger clone sits one base away, suggesting this may be a read error. The chain is built from TRBV28 and TRBJ2-5; 11 bases agree with TRBD2. The end of the DNA is better explained by TRBJ2-1, so the J call may be wrong. Germline lookup yields CDR1 MDHEN and CDR2 SYDVKM. The CDR3 covers 14 residues. DNA of the CDR3: TGTGCCAGCGCTAGCGGGGGGTACCAAGAGACCCAGTTCTTC. Residues: CASASGGYQETQFF.

The sample holds a few counts of this clonotype. V gene TRBV20-1 combines with J gene TRBJ2-3, with D perhaps TRBD1 or TRBD2 (5 bases each). CDR3 length: 15 amino acids. Per germline, CDR1 DFQATT and CDR2 SNEGSKA (reference sequence). Trimming cost V 5 bases and J 4 bases, with 19 bases left between them. CDR3 DNA sequence: TGCAGTGCTCGACCCCCCCACCGGGGCCCAGATACGCAGTATTTT. This codes for CSARPPHRGPDTQYF.

V is TRBV11-2 and J is TRBJ1-1; tentative D call: TRBD1 (6 bases). Germline CDR1 reads SGHAT; CDR2 reads FQNNGV. CDR3 length: 14 residues. V was trimmed by 4 bases and J by 7 bases, leaving 16 bases between them. DNA for the CDR3: TGTGCCAGCAGCTCCCCGGACAGTTTTCGTGAAGCTTTCTTT. Translating gives CASSSPDSFREAFF. Full variable domain (missing parts from reference TRBV11-2 and TRBJ1-1): EAGVAQSPRYKIIEKRQSVAFWCNPISGHATLYWYQQILGQGPKLLIQFQNNGVVDDSQLPKDRFSAERLKGVDSTLKIQPAKLEDSAVYLCASSSPDSFREAFFGQGTRLTVV.

Worth noting for this clonotype: This may come from a read error, since a much larger clone is one base off. CDR3 in DNA: TGTGCCAGCAAGCGGGACAATTCCTACGAGCAGTACTTC. Its protein product is CASKRDNSYEQYF. The chain is built from TRBV28 and TRBJ2-7; tentatively, D is TRBD2 (7 bases). The CDR3 extends over 13 amino acids. The V gene's germline CDR1 is MDHEN and CDR2 SYDVKM. Trimming pared 7 bases from V and 1 base from J, leaving 11 bases between. The entire variable domain, with the rest obtained from reference TRBV28 and TRBJ2-7, is as follows: DVKVTQSSRYLVKRTGEKVFLECVQDMDHENMFWYRQDPGLGLRLIYFSYDVKMKEKGDIPEGYSVSREKKERFSLILESASTNQTSMYLCASKRDNSYEQYFGPGTRLTVT.

This clonotype turned up a few times. V gene TRBV7-8 combines with J gene TRBJ1-4; TRBD1 might be the D (5 bases). With 6 bases removed from V and 7 bases from J, the gap between germline ends came to 15 bases. The CDR3 spans 14 residues. Germline CDR1 is SGHVS and CDR2 is FQNEAQ. CDR3 residues: CASRYRRGGEKLFF. CDR3 DNA sequence: TGTGCCAGCAGATACAGGAGGGGCGGTGAAAAACTGTTTTTT.

In its sample, this clonotype was seen a few times. The rearrangement uses TRBV11-1 and TRBJ2-5; 9 nucleotides line up with TRBD2. CDR1 and CDR2 from the germline V gene are SGHAT and FQDESV (reference sequence). The CDR3 contains 13 residues. The junction had 3 bases not matched to a gene; V was cut back by 5 bases and J by 5 bases. The CDR3 sequence: CASSKGLAETQYF. The CDR3 region has the DNA TGTGCCAGCAGCAAAGGACTAGCGGAGACCCAGTACTTC.

This clonotype was seen a handful of times. The chain has TRBV9 and TRBJ2-3; D might be TRBD2 (6 bases). The V end was cut by 0 bases, the J end by 2 bases, with 16 bases between. The V gene's germline CDR1 is SGDLS and CDR2 YYNGEE. This CDR3 region has 17 residues. The CDR3, as DNA: TGTGCCAGCAGCGTAGATTGGGGGAGGATAAACACAGATACGCAGTATTTT. Protein: CASSVDWGRINTDTQYF.

The chain employs TRBV2 and TRBJ1-6, with TRBD1 as a possible D gene (5 bases). Germline V gene lookup returns CDR1 SNHLY and CDR2 FYNNEI. V was pared by 6 bases and J by 9 bases, with 21 bases between. This CDR3 contains 16 residues. CDR3 in DNA: TGTGCCAGCAGGATGATGGAGGGACGGGGTGGTTCACCCCTCCACTTT. Its translation: CASRMMEGRGGSPLHF.

Only a few counts were recorded for this clonotype. This chain joins TRBV7-2 and TRBJ2-5, with 8 bases fitting TRBD1. The CDR3 has 15 residues. Trimming cost V 2 bases and J 11 bases; bases outside gene matches: 13. Germline values: CDR1 SGHTA, CDR2 FQGNSA. The CDR3 sequence: CASSLQGALNNEQYF. CDR3 nucleotides: TGTGCCAGCAGCTTACAGGGGGCTCTCAACAATGAGCAGTACTTC.

The chain uses TRBV7-9 and TRBJ2-5; no clear D. The CDR3 has 14 residues. Germline-derived CDR1 and CDR2 are SEHNR and FQNEAQ (reference sequence). Trimming pared 4 bases from V and 5 bases from J, leaving 14 bases between. The DNA of the CDR3 is TGTGCCAGCAGCTCCGGAAGCTTGCGGGAGACCCAGTACTTC. Its protein is CASSSGSLRETQYF.

This clonotype occurred many times. This chain joins TRBV20-1 and TRBJ2-5; D gene unclear. The length of the CDR3 is 12 residues. Germline loops: CDR1 DFQATT, CDR2 SNEGSKA (reference sequence). Trimming removed 3 bases from V and 4 bases from J, with 9 bases in between. The DNA of the CDR3 is TGCAGTGCTAGGGGCAGCGCAGAGACCCAGTACTTC. Translated, it gives CSARGSAETQYF.

There are many counts of this clonotype. CDR3 residues: CSAHSSLSYEQYF. CDR3 nucleotides: TGCAGTGCTCACTCCAGCCTCTCCTACGAGCAGTACTTC. The V call is TRBV20-1, the J call TRBJ2-7; D remains ambiguous. Trimming pared 5 bases from V and 0 bases from J, leaving 11 bases between. The CDR3 has 13 residues. Germline lookup yields CDR1 DFQATT and CDR2 SNEGSKA (reference sequence).

This clonotype was counted once. The V call is TRBV10-3, the J call TRBJ2-2; D unclear. Germline CDR1 is ENHRY and CDR2 is SYGVKD. Trimming removed 3 bases at V and 2 bases at J, with 13 bases between. This CDR3 region has 16 residues. In nucleotides, the CDR3 is TGTGCCATCAGTGATTTGGGCACAGCCAACACCGGGGAGCTGTTTTTT. It yields the protein CAISDLGTANTGELFF.

Regarding this clonotype: A read error is possible here, since a much larger clone lies one base away. The J gene is TRBJ2-5, the V gene TRBV20-1; the D gene is possibly TRBD1 (5 bases). The DNA end is more similar to TRBJ2-7, so the J call may be wrong. Germline CDR1 and CDR2: DFQATT and SNEGSKA (reference sequence). The CDR3 consists of 13 residues. The CDR3 reads CSAQGVLDYEQYF. The DNA for the CDR3 is TGCAGTGCCCAGGGTGTGTTGGATTACGAGCAGTACTTC.

The V gene is TRBV7-2, the J gene TRBJ1-3; D uncertain. This CDR3 region has 11 residues. Germline assignment: CDR1 SGHTA and CDR2 FQGNSA. Between the trimmed V and J ends, which lost 2 bases and 8 bases, there was a span of 4 bases. CDR3 nucleotide sequence: TGTGCCAGCAGCTTAACTGACACCATATATTTT. It codes for CASSLTDTIYF.